The 8 T cell receptor beta chains presented below share a single source sample, sequenced in a study of blood T cell repertoires in COVID-19. Method: immunoSEQ multiplex PCR; TCRdb's copy keeps in-frame clones and lacks some. The sample yields about 380,000 clones, 85% seen once. Sequencing was performed on peripheral blood. Source of these receptors: a woman aged 18-29 years with acute or convalescent COVID-19.

The rearrangement uses TRBV6-5 and TRBJ2-3, with 9 nucleotides matching TRBD2. CDR1 is MNHEY and CDR2 is SVGAGI in the germline V gene. V lost 6 bases and J lost 2; bases outside the gene matches: 6. This CDR3 is 15 amino acids long. CDR3 bases: TGTGCCAGCAGATCCCAGCGGGGGGACACAGATACGCAGTATTTT. This encodes CASRSQRGDTDTQYF.

This chain links TRBV2 with TRBJ2-1, with D possibly matching TRBD2 (6 bases). The germline V gene has CDR1 SNHLY and CDR2 FYNNEI. This CDR3 has 13 amino acids. Trimming pared 4 bases from V and 6 bases from J, leaving 10 bases between. CDR3 sequence (DNA): TGTGCCAGCAGTGGCGGGATGGGCAATGAGCAGTTCTTC. As protein: CASSGGMGNEQFF.

In this sample, this clone turned up a few times. The V and J genes are TRBV6-6 and TRBJ1-2, with TRBD1 matching 7 bases. Germline-derived CDR1 and CDR2 are MNHNY and SVGAGI (reference sequence). The CDR3 is 12 residues long. V was pared by 6 bases and J by 7 bases, with 5 bases of the junction left unmatched. CDR3 DNA: TGTGCCAGCAGCACCAGACAGGGTGGCTACACCTTC. Amino acid sequence: CASSTRQGGYTF.

The rearrangement joins TRBV18 to TRBJ1-3, with a weak D call TRBD1 (5 bases). Germline V gives CDR1 KGHSH, CDR2 LQKENI. The V gene lost 2 bases and the J gene lost 1 base, with 18 bases spanning the gap. The CDR3 spans 18 residues. The CDR3 loop reads CASSPFRDYRLSGNTIYF. CDR3 sequence (DNA): TGTGCCAGCTCACCATTCCGGGACTACCGCTTGTCTGGAAACACCATATATTTT.

The CDR3 DNA reads as TGTGCCACCAGTGATGCCGCGGTTCTGCATTTT. Protein product: CATSDAAVLHF. This chain joins TRBV24-1 and TRBJ1-5; D ambiguous. The CDR3 is made up of 11 amino acids. Germline V gives CDR1 KGHDR, CDR2 SFDVKD. Trimming pared 3 bases from V and 15 bases from J, leaving 11 bases between.

The rearrangement joins TRBV4-1 to TRBJ2-1; a possible D gene is TRBD1 (5 bases). The CDR3 consists of 15 residues. V lost 1 base, J lost 7 bases, and 14 bases lay in between. CDR1 is MGHRA and CDR2 is YSYEKL in the germline V gene. The CDR3 is CASSQGAAQDNEQFF. As DNA, the CDR3 is TGCGCCAGCAGCCAAGGGGCGGCACAGGATAATGAGCAGTTCTTC.

The chain employs TRBV4-1 and TRBJ2-1, with TRBD2 identical over 10 bases. J lost 5 bases, V lost 0 bases, and 10 bases had no gene match. The CDR3 loop spans 18 amino acids. Germline lookup yields CDR1 MGHRA and CDR2 YSYEKL. DNA for the CDR3: TGCGCCAGCAGCCAAGAGTCCGGACTAGCGGTACTTAACAATGAGCAGTTCTTC. This translates into CASSQESGLAVLNNEQFF.

The chain couples TRBV27 to TRBJ2-7, with 8 bases that match TRBD1. This CDR3 is built from 14 residues. V was clipped by 2 bases and J by 4 bases; unmatched bases: 4. Germline assignment: CDR1 MNHEY and CDR2 SMNVEV (reference sequence). The CDR3: CASSLGQGAYEQYF. The DNA of the CDR3 is TGTGCCAGCAGTTTAGGTCAGGGGGCGTACGAGCAGTACTTC.